Listed here are 25 T cell receptor beta chains from one sample, sequenced in a study of blood T cells in healthy people across ages. Sample-barcoded 5' priming and a J-beta primer mix drove a second PCR of roughly 6 to 12 cycles. TCRdb re-derived calls from the 5' RACE reads in MiXCR, one entry per CDR3 protein. Among roughly 1.7 million distinct CDR3 sequences listed, roughly a third were seen once. The sequenced sample consisted of blood. The receptors originated from a woman in her twenties or thirties in good health.

This clonotype occurred a few times. The chain links TRBV10-3 to TRBJ2-5; 7 bases line up with TRBD1. The length of the CDR3 is 16 residues. CDR1 and CDR2 from the germline V gene are ENHRY and SYGVKD. V shed 0 bases and J 3 bases; nucleotides not matched to a gene: 7. The CDR3 sequence: CAISESPGQAEETQYF. CDR3 bases: TGTGCCATCAGTGAGTCACCCGGACAGGCCGAAGAGACCCAGTACTTC.

DNA for the CDR3: TGTGCCAGCAGCGTTAGCGGACTCTCCTACAATGAGCAGTTCTTC. Residues: CASSVSGLSYNEQFF. This rearrangement joins TRBV9 to TRBJ2-1; D is perhaps TRBD2 (6 bases). The V gene lost 2 bases and the J gene lost 0 bases, with 9 bases spanning the gap. CDR1 is SGDLS and CDR2 is YYNGEE in the germline V gene. CDR3 size: 15 residues.

This clonotype has only a few counts. J is TRBJ2-3 and V is TRBV15, with a weak D call TRBD1 (5 bases). This CDR3 has 12 residues. The V gene lost 5 bases and the J gene lost 4 bases, with 7 bases spanning the gap. The germline gives CDR1 LNHNV, CDR2 YYDKDF (reference sequence). CDR3 residues: CATSPGSDTQYF. DNA for the CDR3: TGTGCCACCAGCCCAGGGTCAGATACGCAGTATTTT.

This clonotype was seen more than once but under ten times. The V gene is TRBV29-1, the J gene TRBJ2-3; perhaps TRBD1 as D (5 bases). Germline V gene lookup returns CDR1 SQVTM and CDR2 ANQGSEA. V was clipped by 6 bases and J by 1 base, with 14 bases between them. The CDR3 is made up of 14 amino acids. The CDR3 sequence is CSVPAGIGTDTQYF. For the CDR3, the DNA is TGCAGCGTGCCTGCAGGGATCGGCACAGATACGCAGTATTTT.

V is TRBV7-9 and J is TRBJ1-6, with D unresolved. V was pared by 4 bases and J by 14 bases, with 18 bases between. Germline-derived CDR1 and CDR2 are SEHNR and FQNEAQ (reference sequence). This CDR3 spans 14 amino acids. The CDR3 bases are TGTGCCAGCAGCTCCCAGAAATTGGGGATAGCCCTCCACTTT. Translating it yields CASSSQKLGIALHF.

This clonotype turned up a few times. The chain is built from TRBV5-1 and TRBJ1-1, with D tentatively TRBD1 (5 bases). The CDR3 is made up of 13 amino acids. Deletions cut 4 bases from V and 4 bases from J, with 11 bases between. Germline lookup yields CDR1 SGHRS and CDR2 YFSETQ. CDR3 in DNA: TGCGCCAGCAGCAGACAGAGCTTCACTGAAGCTTTCTTT. It translates to CASSRQSFTEAFF.

The rearrangement links TRBV5-4 to TRBJ2-1, with 9 bases that match TRBD2. With 4 bases clipped from V and 4 bases from J, the junction kept 12 bases outside the gene matches. Germline loops: CDR1 SGHNT, CDR2 YYREEE (reference sequence). CDR3 length: 17 amino acids. The CDR3 is CASSPPTSGDPYNEQFF. The CDR3 nucleotides are TGTGCCAGCAGCCCTCCGACTAGCGGCGATCCTTACAATGAGCAGTTCTTC.

The rearrangement uses TRBV27 and TRBJ1-3; D not certain. This CDR3 spans 14 amino acids. V lost 2 bases, J lost 1 base, and 6 bases lay in between. The germline gives CDR1 MNHEY, CDR2 SMNVEV (reference sequence). CDR3 DNA: TGTGCCAGCAGTTTAGCACGTTCTGGAAACACCATATATTTT. As protein: CASSLARSGNTIYF.

The table lists this clonotype with a few counts. The rearrangement uses TRBV20-1 and TRBJ2-1; 9 nucleotides line up with TRBD1. Germline V CDR1 and CDR2: DFQATT, SNEGSKA (reference sequence). This CDR3 has 19 residues. Trimming removed 2 bases from V and 0 bases from J; junction bases left unmatched: 14. CDR3 DNA sequence: TGCAGTGCTAGATCTCCGGGACAGGGTCCAGCAAGCTCCTACAATGAGCAGTTCTTC. It translates to CSARSPGQGPASSYNEQFF.

This clonotype showed up just a few times. This chain joins TRBV5-1 and TRBJ2-3; TRBD2 aligns across 7 bases. With V trimmed by 4 bases and J by 2 bases, 10 bases remained unmatched. The CDR3 runs to 16 residues. Germline loops: CDR1 SGHRS, CDR2 YFSETQ. The DNA for the CDR3 is TGCGCCAGCAGCCCGGGGCTAGCGGAATTCACAGATACGCAGTATTTT. This translates into CASSPGLAEFTDTQYF.

V gene TRBV3-1 combines with J gene TRBJ2-1; D perhaps matches TRBD1 (6 bases). V lost 1 base to trimming and J lost 3 bases, with 10 bases between them. The V gene's germline CDR1 is LGHDT and CDR2 YNNKEL (reference sequence). The CDR3 totals 15 residues. The DNA for the CDR3 is TGTGCCAGCAGCCAAGTGGACAGCTACTACAATGAGCAGTTCTTC. It is translated as CASSQVDSYYNEQFF.

This clonotype was observed a handful of times. V usage is TRBV9 and J usage is TRBJ2-3; no reliable D call. V was cut by 0 bases and J by 6 bases, with 11 bases left in between. The CDR3 runs 14 residues. Germline V gene lookup returns CDR1 SGDLS and CDR2 YYNGEE. The CDR3 DNA reads TGTGCCAGCAGCGTAGGAAGTCTGGGGGATACGCAGTATTTT. Amino acid sequence: CASSVGSLGDTQYF.

This clonotype showed up just a few times. One junction end does not reproduce the germline sequence, and a read error may be involved. The chain has TRBV29-1 and TRBJ2-5; D gene uncertain. The CDR3 extends over 12 amino acids. Germline V gene sequence: CDR1 SQVTM, CDR2 ANQGSEA. CDR3 amino acids: CSVWGNEETRYF. CDR3 nucleotide sequence: TGCAGCGTCTGGGGTAATGAAGAGACCCGGTACTTC.

This sequence joins TRBV6-2 or TRBV6-3 and TRBJ2-1; 7 nucleotides line up with TRBD2. CDR3 length: 17 residues. J was trimmed by 0 bases and V by 6 bases; bases with no gene match: 11. Germline V gene sequence: CDR1 MNHEY, CDR2 SVGEGT. In DNA form, the CDR3 reads TGTGCCAGCAGCCGACCCCTAGCGGATGACTCCTACAATGAGCAGTTCTTC. Amino acids: CASSRPLADDSYNEQFF.

This clonotype was recorded a few times. The chain has TRBV9 and TRBJ1-2; no firm D call. V gave up 0 bases and J gave up 3 bases, with 12 bases separating them. The length of the CDR3 is 15 residues. Germline V gene lookup returns CDR1 SGDLS and CDR2 YYNGEE. The CDR3 region is CASSVGGADHYGYTF. The CDR3 DNA reads as TGTGCCAGCAGCGTAGGTGGTGCAGATCACTATGGCTACACCTTC.

This rearrangement joins TRBV4-1 to TRBJ2-5; D remains unclear. From germline, CDR1 is MGHRA and CDR2 YSYEKL. Trimming removed 0 bases from V and 5 bases from J, with 7 bases in between. This CDR3 is built from 13 residues. The CDR3 loop is CASSQDPDETQYF. In DNA, the CDR3 is TGCGCCAGCAGCCAAGATCCTGATGAGACCCAGTACTTC.

The chain recombines TRBV29-1 with TRBJ1-4, with D possibly being TRBD1 (5 bases). Trimming left V 2 bases short and J 7 bases short, with 14 bases between. The CDR3 totals 14 residues. Germline values: CDR1 SQVTM, CDR2 ANQGSEA. The chain's CDR3 is CSVELAGSGEKLFF. DNA for the CDR3: TGCAGCGTTGAACTCGCAGGGTCGGGTGAAAAACTGTTTTTT.

The chain is built from TRBV6-5 and TRBJ1-2; weak D call: TRBD1 (6 bases). Germline CDR1 is MNHEY and CDR2 is SVGAGI. The CDR3 loop spans 13 amino acids. The germline V and J ends were trimmed by 5 bases and 6 bases, with 13 bases remaining between them. CDR3: CASSLDRFHGYTF. The CDR3, as DNA: TGTGCCAGCAGTCTCGACAGGTTCCATGGCTACACCTTC.

The rearrangement uses TRBV27 and TRBJ2-3; 8 bases line up with TRBD1. J lost 5 bases, V lost 6 bases, and 7 bases had no gene match. The CDR3 sequence is 14 residues long. Germline V gives CDR1 MNHEY, CDR2 SMNVEV (reference sequence). In DNA form, the CDR3 reads TGTGCCAGCAGCCCTCGGACAGGGAGAGATACGCAGTATTTT. Protein: CASSPRTGRDTQYF.

This chain links TRBV12-3 or TRBV12-4 with TRBJ1-2; 9 positions match TRBD1. V dropped 6 bases and J dropped 1; count of bases not matched to a gene: 6. The CDR3 is made up of 15 amino acids. The CDR3 DNA reads TGTGCCAGCAGGGATGACAGGGGGATTAACTATGGCTACACCTTC. Translation gives CASRDDRGINYGYTF.

The sample holds a few counts of this clonotype. V gene TRBV7-3 combines with J gene TRBJ2-5; 8 nucleotides line up with TRBD2. Per the germline V gene, CDR1 is SGHTA and CDR2 is FQGTGA. The CDR3 totals 13 residues. Trimming cost V 5 bases and J 3 bases; bases outside gene matches: 2. The CDR3 bases are TGTGCCAGCAGCATTAGCGGGAAAGAGACCCAGTACTTC. It encodes CASSISGKETQYF.

This rearrangement joins TRBV20-1 to TRBJ1-5; D is possibly TRBD1 (5 bases). Germline V gene sequence: CDR1 DFQATT, CDR2 SNEGSKA (reference sequence). This CDR3 region has 13 residues. Trimming shortened V by 0 bases and J by 9 bases, and 12 bases separated the two germline ends. CDR3 loop: CSARDVRDLPQHF. The DNA of the CDR3 is TGCAGTGCTAGAGATGTGAGGGACCTGCCCCAGCATTTT.

The rearrangement joins TRBV20-1 to TRBJ1-2; TRBD1 might be the D (5 bases). V was trimmed by 1 base and J by 8 bases, leaving 11 bases between them. The CDR3 has 12 residues. Germline V gene sequence: CDR1 DFQATT, CDR2 SNEGSKA (reference sequence). The CDR3 nucleotides are TGCAGTGCTAGAGGGGGCACTAACGGCTACACCTTC. This codes for CSARGGTNGYTF.

This chain connects TRBV5-1 to TRBJ2-7, with a possible D match to TRBD2 (5 bases). The CDR3 length is 15 residues. V was clipped by 0 bases and J by 0 bases, with 10 bases between them. From germline, CDR1 is SGHRS and CDR2 YFSETQ. This CDR3 reads CASSLGAVSSYEQYF. DNA of the CDR3: TGCGCCAGCAGCTTGGGAGCGGTGAGCTCCTACGAGCAGTACTTC. The entire variable domain, with the rest obtained from reference TRBV5-1 and TRBJ2-7, is as follows: KAGVTQTPRYLIKTRGQQVTLSCSPISGHRSVSWYQQTPGQGLQFLFEYFSETQRNKGNFPGRFSGRQFSNSRSEMNVSTLELGDSALYLCASSLGAVSSYEQYFGPGTRLTVT.

This clonotype was seen repeatedly, ten times or more. This chain connects TRBV24-1 to TRBJ2-6; D gene unclear. The CDR3 totals 14 residues. V was cut by 4 bases and J by 3 bases, with 6 bases left in between. Germline V gene lookup returns CDR1 KGHDR and CDR2 SFDVKD. The CDR3 DNA reads as TGTGCCACCAGTGACCCCTTTGGGGCCAACGTCCTGACTTTC. It codes for CATSDPFGANVLTF.